Reported below is one T cell receptor (beta chain). Its antigen is not known. This specimen belongs to a study of beta chain features in type 1 diabetes. Study conclusions and caveats: Over-representation of high TCR-expressing cells was a possible consequence of cDNA sequencing. Shortening of TCRB CDR3s, moderate but significant, appeared in all four CD4+ subsets of Type 1 diabetes patients.

The ends were cut back, 1 base at V and 4 bases at J, with 8 bases in the middle. Germline V gives CDR1 SQVTM, CDR2 ANQGSEA. This CDR3 is built from 13 residues. Expressed TCRB transcripts were sequenced because the isolated RNA had all been reverse transcribed beforehand. Sequencing used immunoSEQ multiplex PCR; TCRdb keeps in-frame clones, though not all of them. The sample consists of over 600,000 clones, approximately 13% of them appearing once. Via CD45RO/CCR7/CD25/CD127/CD95/CD27, cells of the CD4+ naive, central memory, regulatory and stem cell-like memory subsets were sorted. Purity above 95% was achieved in all sorted populations.

V and J are TRBV29-1 and TRBJ1-5; possible D gene TRBD1, 5 bases. The TCR sequence derives from a young man with type 1 diabetes. Material: naive CD4+ T cells from blood. The chain's CDR3 is CSVEAGINQPQHF. CDR3 nucleotide sequence: TGCAGCGTTGAAGCAGGGATTAATCAGCCCCAGCATTTT. The entire variable domain, with the rest obtained from reference TRBV29-1 and TRBJ1-5, is as follows: SAVISQKPSRDICQRGTSLTIQCQVDSQVTMMFWYRQQPGQSLTLIATANQGSEATYESGFVIDKFPISRPNLTFSTLTVSNMSPEDSSIYLCSVEAGINQPQHFGDGTRLSIL.